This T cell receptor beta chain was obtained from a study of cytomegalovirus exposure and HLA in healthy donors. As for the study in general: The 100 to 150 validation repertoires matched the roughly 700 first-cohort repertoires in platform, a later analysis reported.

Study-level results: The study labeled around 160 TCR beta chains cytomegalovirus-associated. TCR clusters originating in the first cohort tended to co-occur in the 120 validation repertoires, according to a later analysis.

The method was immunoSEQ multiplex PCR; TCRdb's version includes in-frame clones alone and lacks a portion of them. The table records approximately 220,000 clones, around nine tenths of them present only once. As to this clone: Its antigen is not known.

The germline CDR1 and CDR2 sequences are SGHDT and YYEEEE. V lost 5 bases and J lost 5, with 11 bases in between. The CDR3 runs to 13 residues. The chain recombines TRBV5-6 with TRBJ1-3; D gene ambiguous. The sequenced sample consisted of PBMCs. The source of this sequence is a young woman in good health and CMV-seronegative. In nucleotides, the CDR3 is TGTGCCAGCAGGATGGGGAGAAGAAACACCATATATTTT. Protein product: CASRMGRRNTIYF.